Presented here are 3 T cell receptor beta chains from one specimen sequenced in a study of monozygotic twins with inflammatory bowel disease. Reprocessing the 5' RACE reads, TCRdb reports a single entry for every CDR3 protein and omits DNA. This table holds 350,000 to 550,000 distinct CDR3 sequences. The sample consisted of blood. The receptors come from a human donor with ulcerative colitis or Crohn's disease, or a healthy co-twin of an affected twin (not recorded which).

V usage is TRBV10-3 and J usage is TRBJ2-1; as DNA is missing, the TRBD2 call by TCRdb cannot be tested. Looked up from germline, CDR1 is ENHRY and CDR2 is SYGVKD. The CDR3 spans 17 residues. The CDR3 spells CAIRAGLAGGPTNEQFF.

This chain joins TRBV19 and TRBJ2-2. The V gene's germline CDR1 is LNHDA and CDR2 SQIVND (reference sequence). The CDR3 has 12 residues. The CDR3 is CASSIHAGELFF.

The V gene is TRBV20-1, the J gene TRBJ1-1; TCRdb lists TRBD1, though no DNA is available to test this call. This CDR3 region has 12 residues. Looked up from germline, CDR1 is DFQATT and CDR2 is SNEGSKA (reference sequence). This chain's CDR3 is CSGFRGNTEAFF.